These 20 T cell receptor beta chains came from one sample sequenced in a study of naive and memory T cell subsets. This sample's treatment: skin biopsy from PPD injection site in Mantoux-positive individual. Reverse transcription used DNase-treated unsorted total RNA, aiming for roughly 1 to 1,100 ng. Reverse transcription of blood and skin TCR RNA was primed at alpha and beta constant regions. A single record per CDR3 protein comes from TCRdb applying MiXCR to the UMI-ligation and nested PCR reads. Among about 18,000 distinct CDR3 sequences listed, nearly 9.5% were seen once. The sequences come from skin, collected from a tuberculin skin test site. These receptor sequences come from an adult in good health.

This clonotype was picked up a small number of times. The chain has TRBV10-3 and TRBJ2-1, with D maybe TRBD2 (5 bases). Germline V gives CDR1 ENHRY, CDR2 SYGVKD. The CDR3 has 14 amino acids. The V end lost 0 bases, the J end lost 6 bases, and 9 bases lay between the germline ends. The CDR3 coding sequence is TGTGCCATCAGTGAGTCAGCGGTGGGCAATGAGCAGTTCTTC. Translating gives CAISESAVGNEQFF.

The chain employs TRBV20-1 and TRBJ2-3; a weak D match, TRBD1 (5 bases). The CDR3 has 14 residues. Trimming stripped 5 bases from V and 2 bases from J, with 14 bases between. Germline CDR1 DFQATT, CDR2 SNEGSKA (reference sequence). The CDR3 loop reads CSAGRGSNTDTQYF. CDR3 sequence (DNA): TGCAGTGCTGGTAGGGGTTCGAACACAGATACGCAGTATTTT.

Here the CDR3 DNA reads TGTGCCACGAAGCGGGGGGCCTACAATGAGCAGTTCTTC. Its protein is CATKRGAYNEQFF. This sequence joins TRBV2 and TRBJ2-1, with 9 bases identical to TRBD2. Per germline, CDR1 SNHLY and CDR2 FYNNEI. Losses at the gene ends were 10 bases for V and 2 bases for J; bases not matched to a gene: 3. The CDR3 length is 13 residues.

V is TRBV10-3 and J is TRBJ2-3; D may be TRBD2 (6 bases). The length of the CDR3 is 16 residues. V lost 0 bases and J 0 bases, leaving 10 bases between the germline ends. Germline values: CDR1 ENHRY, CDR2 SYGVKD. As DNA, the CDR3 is TGTGCCATCAGTGAGTCGTCTAGCGTGAGCACAGATACGCAGTATTTT. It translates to CAISESSSVSTDTQYF.

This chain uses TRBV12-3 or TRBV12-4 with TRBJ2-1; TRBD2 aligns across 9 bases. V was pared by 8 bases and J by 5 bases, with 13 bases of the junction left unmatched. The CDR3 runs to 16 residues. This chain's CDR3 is CASAPYSGGRNNEQFF. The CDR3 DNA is TGTGCCAGCGCTCCTTATAGCGGGGGACGGAACAATGAGCAGTTCTTC.

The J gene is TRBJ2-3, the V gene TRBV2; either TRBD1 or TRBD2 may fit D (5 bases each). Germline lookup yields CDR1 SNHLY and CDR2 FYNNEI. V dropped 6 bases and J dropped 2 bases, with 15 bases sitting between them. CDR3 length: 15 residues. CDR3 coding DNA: TGTGCCAGCAGGAACCGGGACGAGTACACAGATACGCAGTATTTT. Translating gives CASRNRDEYTDTQYF.

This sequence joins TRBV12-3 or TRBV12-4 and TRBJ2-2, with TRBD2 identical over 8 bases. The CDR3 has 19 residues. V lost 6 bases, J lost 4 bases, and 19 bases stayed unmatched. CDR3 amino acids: CASSFLGLGRGGRTGELFF. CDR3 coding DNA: TGTGCCAGCAGCTTTTTAGGGCTAGGACGGGGGGGCCGCACCGGGGAGCTGTTTTTT.

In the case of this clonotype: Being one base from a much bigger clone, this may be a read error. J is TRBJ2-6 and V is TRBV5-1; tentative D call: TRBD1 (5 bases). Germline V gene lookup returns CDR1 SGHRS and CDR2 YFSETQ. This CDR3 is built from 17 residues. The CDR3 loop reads CASSLRQGGSGANILTF. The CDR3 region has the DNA TGCGCCAGCAGCTTGCGTCAGGGCGGTTCTGGGGCCAACATCCTGACTTTC. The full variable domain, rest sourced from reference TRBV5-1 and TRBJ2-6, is KAGVTQTPRYLIKTRGQQVTLSCSPISGHRSVSWYQQTPGQGLQFLFEYFSETQRNKGNFPGRFSGRQFSNSRSEMNVSTLELGDSALYLCASSLRQGGSGANILTFGAGSRLTVL.

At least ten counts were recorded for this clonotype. CDR3 in amino acids: CASSQGTGPRNEQFF. CDR3 sequence (DNA): TGTGCCAGCAGCCAAGGGACAGGCCCTCGCAATGAGCAGTTCTTC. The chain joins TRBV3-1 to TRBJ2-1; 7 bases align to TRBD1. V lost 1 base, J lost 6 bases, and 6 bases stayed unmatched. CDR3 length equals 15 residues. Germline V gene data show CDR1 as LGHDT and CDR2 as YNNKEL (reference sequence).

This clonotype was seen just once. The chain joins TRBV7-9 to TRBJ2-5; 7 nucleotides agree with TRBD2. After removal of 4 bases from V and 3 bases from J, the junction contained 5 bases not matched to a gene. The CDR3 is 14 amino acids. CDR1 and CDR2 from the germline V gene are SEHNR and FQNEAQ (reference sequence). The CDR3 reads CASSSGAGKETQYF. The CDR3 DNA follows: TGTGCCAGCAGCTCGGGAGCGGGGAAAGAGACCCAGTACTTC.

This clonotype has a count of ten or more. CDR3 amino acids: CASSGGGPLDEQYF. The CDR3 DNA follows: TGTGCCAGCAGTGGTGGGGGCCCCCTGGACGAGCAGTACTTC. V usage is TRBV7-2 and J usage is TRBJ2-7; D is possibly TRBD1 (6 bases). Trimming pared 6 bases from V and 5 bases from J, leaving 17 bases between. Germline V CDR1 and CDR2: SGHTA, FQGNSA. The CDR3 covers 14 residues.

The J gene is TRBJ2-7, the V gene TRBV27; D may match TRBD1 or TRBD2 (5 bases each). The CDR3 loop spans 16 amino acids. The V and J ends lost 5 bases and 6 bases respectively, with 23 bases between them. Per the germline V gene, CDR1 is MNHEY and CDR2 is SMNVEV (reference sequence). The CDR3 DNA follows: TGTGCCAGCAGTCAGATAGCCGGGACCCTTCTTCTCGAGCAGTACTTC. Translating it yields CASSQIAGTLLLEQYF.

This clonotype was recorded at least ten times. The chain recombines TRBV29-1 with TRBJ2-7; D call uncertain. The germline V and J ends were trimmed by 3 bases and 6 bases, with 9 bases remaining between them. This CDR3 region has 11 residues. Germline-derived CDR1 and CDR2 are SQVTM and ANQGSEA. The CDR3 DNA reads TGCAGCGTTGATGGTGCGCCCGAGCAGTACTTC. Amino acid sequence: CSVDGAPEQYF.

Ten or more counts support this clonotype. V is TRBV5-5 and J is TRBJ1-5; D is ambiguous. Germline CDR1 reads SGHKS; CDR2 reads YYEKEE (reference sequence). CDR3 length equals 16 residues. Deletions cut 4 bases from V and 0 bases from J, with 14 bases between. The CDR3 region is CASSGRTVDSNQPQHF. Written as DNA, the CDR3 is TGTGCCAGCAGCGGCCGGACGGTTGATAGCAATCAGCCCCAGCATTTT.

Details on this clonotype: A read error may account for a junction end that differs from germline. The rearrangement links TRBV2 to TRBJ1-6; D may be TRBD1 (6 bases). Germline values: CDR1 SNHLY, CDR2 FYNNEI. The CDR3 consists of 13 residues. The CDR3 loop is CARSQTGFSPPHF. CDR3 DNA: TGTGCCCGAAGCCAGACAGGTTTTTCACCCCCCCACTTT.

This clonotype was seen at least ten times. CDR3 residues: CASSLGETQYF. The CDR3 region has the DNA TGTGCCAGCAGTTTAGGAGAGACCCAGTACTTC. The chain carries TRBV12-3 or TRBV12-4 and TRBJ2-5; unclear D gene. V lost 1 base and J 4 bases, leaving 1 base between the germline ends. This CDR3 comprises 11 residues.

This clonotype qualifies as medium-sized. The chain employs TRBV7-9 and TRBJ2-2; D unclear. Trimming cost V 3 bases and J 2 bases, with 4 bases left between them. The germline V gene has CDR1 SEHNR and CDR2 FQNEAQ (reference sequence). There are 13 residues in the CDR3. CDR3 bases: TGTGCCAGCAGCTTGCTCAACACCGGGGAGCTGTTTTTT. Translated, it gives CASSLLNTGELFF.

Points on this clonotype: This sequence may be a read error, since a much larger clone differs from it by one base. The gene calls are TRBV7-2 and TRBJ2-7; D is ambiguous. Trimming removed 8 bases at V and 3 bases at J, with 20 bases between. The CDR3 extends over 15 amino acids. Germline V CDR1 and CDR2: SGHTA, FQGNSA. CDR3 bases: TGTGCCAGCGGCCTCCCCTGGAAGGGCGTCTACGAGCAGTACTTC. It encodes CASGLPWKGVYEQYF.

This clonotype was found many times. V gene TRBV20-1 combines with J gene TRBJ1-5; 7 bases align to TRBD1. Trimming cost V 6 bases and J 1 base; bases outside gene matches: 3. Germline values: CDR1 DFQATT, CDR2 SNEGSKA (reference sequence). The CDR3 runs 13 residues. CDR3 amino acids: CSAGGQSNQPQHF. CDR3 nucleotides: TGCAGTGCCGGGGGACAGAGCAATCAGCCCCAGCATTTT.

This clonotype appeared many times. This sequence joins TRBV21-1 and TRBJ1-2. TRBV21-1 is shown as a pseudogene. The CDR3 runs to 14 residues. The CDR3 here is CASSKETDLGGDTF. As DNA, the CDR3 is TGTGCCAGCAGCAAAGAGACGGATCTCGGTGGCGACACCTTC.